This entry lists 20 T cell receptor beta chains sequenced from one sample in a study of blood T cell repertoires in COVID-19. TCRdb's table, derived via immunoSEQ multiplex PCR, lists solely in-frame clones and lacks some. The table includes around 120,000 clones, about 80% detected once. The material sequenced was peripheral blood. The receptors originated from a man aged 65 to 79 with active or convalescent COVID-19.

This sequence joins TRBV28 and TRBJ1-6; unclear D gene. This CDR3 region has 14 residues. Germline assignment: CDR1 MDHEN and CDR2 SYDVKM. The ends were cut back, 2 bases at V and 10 bases at J, with 12 bases in the middle. The CDR3 protein is CASSLGQAGSPLHF. DNA of the CDR3: TGTGCCAGCAGTTTAGGGCAGGCTGGCTCACCCCTCCACTTT.

This clone turned up a few times. The chain has TRBV18 and TRBJ1-2; D is unresolved. V gave up 5 bases and J gave up 6 bases, with 13 bases separating them. The CDR3 covers 13 residues. The germline gives CDR1 KGHSH, CDR2 LQKENI. Here the CDR3 reads CASSSRAGDGYTF. The CDR3 bases are TGTGCCAGCTCATCCCGGGCCGGGGATGGCTACACCTTC.

The chain is built from TRBV11-3 and TRBJ2-5; D not resolved. V lost 2 bases and J lost 2, with 9 bases in between. From germline, CDR1 is SGHNT and CDR2 YENEEA. This CDR3 region has 14 residues. DNA for the CDR3: TGTGCCAGCAGCTTATTCAGGAAACAAGAGACCCAGTACTTC. Translating gives CASSLFRKQETQYF.

The CDR3 reads CASSRVRDTYSNQPQHF. CDR3 nucleotide sequence: TGCGCCAGCAGTAGGGTCCGGGACACTTATAGCAATCAGCCCCAGCATTTT. The chain has TRBV23-1 and TRBJ1-5; D perhaps matches TRBD1 (6 bases). TRBV23-1 is filed as an ORF, its function uncertain. CDR3 length: 17 residues. The ends were cut back, 5 bases at V and 0 bases at J, with 17 bases in the middle.

This chain uses TRBV19 with TRBJ1-2, with D unresolved. This CDR3 has 13 residues. CDR1 is LNHDA, CDR2 SQIVND, per germline (reference sequence). V was shortened by 8 bases and J by 2 bases, with 12 bases between the two germline ends. CDR3: CASHPRGNYGYTF. For the CDR3, the DNA is TGTGCCAGTCACCCTCGGGGAAACTATGGCTACACCTTC. The entire variable domain, with the rest obtained from reference TRBV19 and TRBJ1-2, is as follows: DGGITQSPKYLFRKEGQNVTLSCEQNLNHDAMYWYRQDPGQGLRLIYYSQIVNDFQKGDIAEGYSVSREKKESFPLTVTSAQKNPTAFYLCASHPRGNYGYTFGSGTRLTVV.

This clone occurred a few times. V and J are TRBV5-6 and TRBJ1-4; tentative D call: TRBD1 (5 bases). This CDR3 has 15 amino acids. V was pared by 0 bases and J by 5 bases, with 11 bases between. The germline CDR1 and CDR2 sequences are SGHDT and YYEEEE. CDR3 in amino acids: CASSLVGAGNEKLFF. CDR3 coding DNA: TGTGCCAGCAGCTTGGTTGGGGCCGGGAATGAAAAACTGTTTTTT.

The chain has TRBV7-2 and TRBJ2-1; 11 bases map to TRBD2. The germline CDR1 and CDR2 sequences are SGHTA and FQGNSA. After removal of 5 bases from V and 9 bases from J, the junction contained 15 bases not matched to a gene. The length of the CDR3 is 17 residues. The CDR3 region is CASSHRLAGGPVVEQFF. In DNA, the CDR3 is TGTGCCAGCAGCCATCGTTTAGCGGGAGGGCCGGTGGTTGAGCAGTTCTTC. Full variable domain (outside the CDR3, taken from reference TRBV7-2 and TRBJ2-1): GAGVSQSPSNKVTEKGKDVELRCDPISGHTALYWYRQSLGQGLEFLIYFQGNSAPDKSGLPSDRFSAERTGGSVSTLTIQRTQQEDSAVYLCASSHRLAGGPVVEQFFGPGTRLTVL.

The chain recombines TRBV5-4 with TRBJ2-5; D not certain. This CDR3 has 14 amino acids. CDR1 is SGHNT and CDR2 is YYREEE in the germline V gene (reference sequence). Trimming cost V 4 bases and J 5 bases, with 15 bases left between them. CDR3 DNA: TGTGCCAGCAGCCCGCCCGGCAACGGGGAGACCCAGTACTTC. Encoded protein: CASSPPGNGETQYF. The whole variable domain, filled in from reference TRBV5-4 and TRBJ2-5, reads ETGVTQSPTHLIKTRGQQVTLRCSSQSGHNTVSWYQQALGQGPQFIFQYYREEENGRGNFPPRFSGLQFPNYSSELNVNALELDDSALYLCASSPPGNGETQYFGPGTRLLVL.

The chain carries TRBV13 and TRBJ1-6, with TRBD1 matching over 8 bases. Germline-derived CDR1 and CDR2 are PRHDT and FYEKMQ (reference sequence). Germline trimming cut 4 bases from V and 12 bases from J; bases unmatched to any gene: 2. This CDR3 contains 12 residues. CDR3 protein: CASSSGQGPLHF. The CDR3 DNA follows: TGTGCCAGCAGCTCCGGACAGGGACCCCTCCACTTT.

This clone was recorded only once. The chain carries TRBV6-2 or TRBV6-3 and TRBJ1-2; the D is unclear. From germline, CDR1 is MNHEY and CDR2 SVGEGT. V gave up 0 bases and J gave up 3 bases, with 17 bases separating them. The CDR3 contains 17 residues. The CDR3 DNA is TGTGCCAGCAGTTACTCGTCCGATAGTCCCAGGCACTATGGCTACACCTTC. It is translated as CASSYSSDSPRHYGYTF.

This chain uses TRBV10-3 with TRBJ2-3; 11 bases map to TRBD2. V dropped 6 bases and J dropped 3; count of bases not matched to a gene: 8. The V gene's germline CDR1 is ENHRY and CDR2 SYGVKD. The CDR3 runs to 16 residues. The CDR3 protein is CAISQLGTSGTDTQYF. The DNA of the CDR3 is TGTGCCATCAGCCAGCTTGGGACTAGCGGTACAGATACGCAGTATTTT.

This sequence joins TRBV10-2 and TRBJ1-1; 7 nucleotides line up with TRBD1. With 10 bases clipped from V and 0 bases from J, the junction kept 5 bases outside the gene matches. Germline V gene lookup returns CDR1 WSHSY and CDR2 SAAADI. The length of the CDR3 is 13 residues. The CDR3 DNA follows: TGCGCCATCTCGGGACAGTTGAACACTGAAGCTTTCTTT. Protein product: CAISGQLNTEAFF.

The rearrangement uses TRBV11-3 and TRBJ2-6; the match to TRBD1 covers 11 bases. V trimming: 6 bases; J trimming: 1 base; junction bases outside the gene matches: 11. The germline V gene has CDR1 SGHNT and CDR2 YENEEA. The CDR3 covers 19 residues. The CDR3 DNA sequence: TGTGCCAGCAGACGGGACAGGGGGGACGTCGGATCTGGGGCCAACGTCCTGACTTTC. As protein: CASRRDRGDVGSGANVLTF.

V is TRBV4-3 and J is TRBJ1-5, with D tentatively TRBD1 (6 bases). Germline V gene lookup returns CDR1 LGHNA and CDR2 YSLEER. V shed 0 bases and J shed 5 bases, with 11 bases lying between them. The CDR3 runs to 15 residues. The CDR3: CASSQEGRGDQPQHF. CDR3 nucleotide sequence: TGCGCCAGCAGCCAAGAAGGCAGGGGCGATCAGCCCCAGCATTTT.

The chain links TRBV9 to TRBJ1-2; 12 nucleotides align to TRBD1. This CDR3 has 17 residues. Germline V gives CDR1 SGDLS, CDR2 YYNGEE. Trimming took 3 bases from V and 5 from J; bases not matched to a gene: 11. The CDR3 nucleotides are TGTGCCAGCAGCGGCCCGGGACAGGGGGCGCGTCATTATGGCTACACCTTC. This encodes CASSGPGQGARHYGYTF.

This chain connects TRBV7-8 to TRBJ2-2; D is unresolved. This CDR3 region has 14 residues. The V gene's germline CDR1 is SGHVS and CDR2 FQNEAQ. The V and J ends lost 5 bases and 0 bases respectively, with 7 bases between them. In DNA form, the CDR3 reads TGTGCCAGCAGCCCAACAGCGAACACCGGGGAGCTGTTTTTT. It codes for CASSPTANTGELFF.

The sample holds a few counts of this clone. The rearrangement links TRBV3-1 (or the pseudogene TRBV3-2) to TRBJ1-2; possibly TRBD1 for D (5 bases). The V gene's germline CDR1 is LGHDT and CDR2 YNNKEL (reference sequence). V lost 0 bases to trimming and J lost 4 bases, with 18 bases between them. The CDR3 totals 17 residues. The CDR3 here is CASSQDWRRGGIYGYTF. The CDR3 DNA reads TGTGCCAGCAGCCAAGATTGGAGAAGGGGTGGCATCTATGGCTACACCTTC.

The gene calls are TRBV7-8 and TRBJ2-3; 7 nucleotides match TRBD2. V lost 3 bases and J lost 3; bases outside the gene matches: 9. The CDR3 consists of 16 residues. Germline V gene sequence: CDR1 SGHVS, CDR2 FQNEAQ. DNA for the CDR3: TGTGCCAGCAGCTTGGCGCCCGGGAGGAGGACAGATACGCAGTATTTT. This codes for CASSLAPGRRTDTQYF. Looking up the rest from reference TRBV7-8 and TRBJ2-3 gives the full variable domain: GAGVSQSPRYKVAKRGQDVALRCDPISGHVSLFWYQQALGQGPEFLTYFQNEAQLDKSGLPSDRFFAERPEGSVSTLKIQRTQQEDSAVYLCASSLAPGRRTDTQYFGPGTRLTVL.

This sequence joins TRBV5-5 and TRBJ2-7, with 10 bases matching TRBD2. After removal of 4 bases from V and 2 bases from J, the junction contained 3 bases not matched to a gene. The germline gives CDR1 SGHKS, CDR2 YYEKEE (reference sequence). There are 14 residues in the CDR3. The CDR3 DNA follows: TGTGCCAGCAGCCGTACTAGCGGGACCTACGAGCAGTACTTC. It codes for CASSRTSGTYEQYF.

This clone was recorded a few times. This chain joins TRBV5-6 and TRBJ1-4; the D gene is possibly TRBD1 (5 bases). This CDR3 region has 14 residues. Germline V gene data show CDR1 as SGHDT and CDR2 as YYEEEE. V was cut by 3 bases and J by 7 bases, with 13 bases left in between. The CDR3 is CASSSGLKGEKLFF. CDR3 nucleotides: TGTGCCAGCAGCTCAGGGCTAAAAGGTGAAAAACTGTTTTTT.